This passage covers 21 T cell receptor beta chains from one sample sequenced in a study of blood T cell repertoires in COVID-19. TCRdb's copy holds only in-frame clones and misses some; the assay was immunoSEQ multiplex PCR. The sample yields some 240,000 clones, about four fifths seen once. The specimen was PBMCs or T cells enriched from blood (not recorded which). The receptors were gathered from a man aged 50-60 years who had recovered from COVID-19.

This chain links TRBV5-1 with TRBJ2-7, with a tentative D call TRBD2 (6 bases). V lost 4 bases to trimming and J lost 0 bases, with 17 bases between them. The CDR3 totals 16 residues. CDR1 is SGHRS and CDR2 is YFSETQ in the germline V gene. The CDR3 sequence: CASSPYSGKSSYEQYF. The CDR3 nucleotides are TGCGCCAGCAGCCCCTATAGCGGAAAGAGCTCCTACGAGCAGTACTTC.

The chain combines TRBV9 with TRBJ1-2, with D maybe TRBD1 (5 bases). There are 15 residues in the CDR3. The germline V and J ends were trimmed by 5 bases and 1 base, with 15 bases remaining between them. CDR1 and CDR2 from the germline V gene are SGDLS and YYNGEE. CDR3 bases: TGTGCCAGCAGACCCGCCGGGGGATTTAACTATGGCTACACCTTC. Translating gives CASRPAGGFNYGYTF.

The rearrangement links TRBV6-5 to TRBJ2-1; D is unclear. The length of the CDR3 is 12 residues. V gave up 2 bases and J gave up 6 bases, with 5 bases separating them. Germline V CDR1 and CDR2: MNHEY, SVGAGI. The CDR3, as DNA: TGTGCCAGCAGTTACCTTTCCAATGAGCAGTTCTTC. Protein sequence: CASSYLSNEQFF.

V is TRBV10-2 and J is TRBJ2-1; no firm D call. Per germline, CDR1 WSHSY and CDR2 SAAADI. The CDR3 totals 11 residues. Between the trimmed V and J ends, which lost 5 bases and 13 bases, there was a span of 12 bases. CDR3 in amino acids: CASSPDTNQFF. The CDR3 DNA reads as TGCGCCAGCAGTCCTGACACGAACCAGTTCTTC.

The chain joins TRBV9 to TRBJ1-1; D might be TRBD1 (5 bases). Trimming took off 4 bases at V and 5 bases at J, with 18 bases between the two ends. This CDR3 comprises 15 residues. CDR1 and CDR2 from the germline V gene are SGDLS and YYNGEE. In DNA, the CDR3 is TGTGCCAGCAGCCCATGGGGGGGAGGAGAAACTGAAGCTTTCTTT. This gives the protein CASSPWGGGETEAFF.

V gene TRBV28 combines with J gene TRBJ1-5; weak D call: TRBD1 (6 bases). Deletions cut 8 bases from V and 2 bases from J, with 16 bases between. The CDR3 loop spans 15 amino acids. CDR1 and CDR2 (germline): MDHEN, SYDVKM. The CDR3 DNA sequence: TGTGCCAGCCGGGCAGGGGAGGGCGGCAATCAGCCCCAGCATTTT. Translation gives CASRAGEGGNQPQHF.

The table lists this clone with a count of one. The V and J genes are TRBV9 and TRBJ1-6, with 8 bases fitting TRBD1. Per germline, CDR1 SGDLS and CDR2 YYNGEE. This CDR3 has 14 residues. With 3 bases clipped from V and 11 bases from J, the junction kept 7 bases outside the gene matches. CDR3: CASSASGQDPPLHF. CDR3 bases: TGTGCCAGCAGCGCTTCGGGACAGGACCCACCCCTCCACTTT. The variable domain in full, with the rest retrieved from reference TRBV9 and TRBJ1-6, is DSGVTQTPKHLITATGQRVTLRCSPRSGDLSVYWYQQSLDQGLQFLIQYYNGEERAKGNILERFSAQQFPDLHSELNLSSLELGDSALYFCASSASGQDPPLHFGNGTRLTVT.

The chain joins TRBV7-2 to TRBJ2-2; the D gene is possibly TRBD1 (6 bases). Germline V gene sequence: CDR1 SGHTA, CDR2 FQGNSA. CDR3 length equals 15 residues. Trimming removed 3 bases at V and 4 bases at J, with 12 bases between. As DNA, the CDR3 is TGTGCCAGCAGCTTTACGACAGGAGCCACCGGGGAGCTGTTTTTT. Encoded protein: CASSFTTGATGELFF. The entire variable domain, with the rest obtained from reference TRBV7-2 and TRBJ2-2, is as follows: GAGVSQSPSNKVTEKGKDVELRCDPISGHTALYWYRQSLGQGLEFLIYFQGNSAPDKSGLPSDRFSAERTGGSVSTLTIQRTQQEDSAVYLCASSFTTGATGELFFGEGSRLTVL.

The chain recombines TRBV5-4 with TRBJ2-1; TRBD2 agrees at 12 bases. Germline CDR1 reads SGHNT; CDR2 reads YYREEE (reference sequence). Trimming removed 0 bases from V and 8 bases from J; junction bases left unmatched: 12. This CDR3 has 18 amino acids. The CDR3 nucleotides are TGTGCCAGCAGCTTGGAAGCTAGCGGGGGGGCCGCTGGTGATGAGCAGTTCTTC. This codes for CASSLEASGGAAGDEQFF.

The V and J genes are TRBV7-6 and TRBJ2-7, with 8 bases identical to TRBD2. Germline V gives CDR1 SGHVS, CDR2 FNYEAQ. The CDR3 sequence is 17 residues long. V was pared by 6 bases and J by 0 bases, with 13 bases of the junction left unmatched. CDR3 bases: TGTGCCAGCAGTCGTTTACCGACTAGCGCGAGCTCCTACGAGCAGTACTTC. Amino acids: CASSRLPTSASSYEQYF.

V gene TRBV9 combines with J gene TRBJ2-5; 9 nucleotides agree with TRBD2. Trimming removed 0 bases from V and 5 bases from J; junction bases left unmatched: 8. CDR3 length equals 16 residues. Looked up from germline, CDR1 is SGDLS and CDR2 is YYNGEE. As DNA, the CDR3 is TGTGCCAGCAGCGTAGGTGGCGGGGGGGCCGAGGAGACCCAGTACTTC. Its protein product is CASSVGGGGAEETQYF.

The chain employs TRBV4-2 and TRBJ1-5, with D possibly matching TRBD1 (6 bases). The CDR3 has 17 amino acids. V lost 0 bases and J lost 0, with 12 bases in between. Germline CDR1 reads LGHNA; CDR2 reads YNFKEQ. CDR3 in DNA: TGTGCCAGCAGCCAAGATTGGGCAGGGGTTAGCAATCAGCCCCAGCATTTT. This codes for CASSQDWAGVSNQPQHF.

This chain links TRBV10-3 with TRBJ1-1; D gene ambiguous. The CDR3 is 13 residues long. The germline V gene has CDR1 ENHRY and CDR2 SYGVKD. Trimming took off 4 bases at V and 0 bases at J, with 6 bases between the two ends. This CDR3 reads CAISGLLNTEAFF. CDR3 DNA: TGTGCCATCAGTGGGCTGTTGAACACTGAAGCTTTCTTT.

The gene calls are TRBV5-6 and TRBJ1-1, with D possibly matching TRBD1 (5 bases). The CDR3 totals 14 residues. From germline, CDR1 is SGHDT and CDR2 YYEEEE. V was trimmed by 0 bases and J by 4 bases, leaving 10 bases between them. The CDR3 region has the DNA TGTGCCAGCAGCTTGGGGCGGGGGGGCACTGAAGCTTTCTTT. It specifies CASSLGRGGTEAFF.

The chain employs TRBV5-1 and TRBJ2-7, with 8 bases aligning to TRBD2. The CDR3 is 14 residues long. The V gene end was trimmed by 4 bases and the J gene end by 5 bases; junction bases not matched to a gene: 8. Germline CDR1 is SGHRS and CDR2 is YFSETQ. DNA of the CDR3: TGCGCCAGCAGCCGGGAGGGTGTAAGCCACGAGCAGTACTTC. It yields the protein CASSREGVSHEQYF.

This clone came up once. This chain uses TRBV3-1 (or the pseudogene TRBV3-2) with TRBJ1-2; 7 nucleotides align to TRBD1. Germline V gives CDR1 LGHDT, CDR2 YNNKEL (reference sequence). The V segment lost 6 bases and the J segment 8 bases; nucleotides outside the gene matches: 12. The CDR3 length is 14 residues. The CDR3: CASRGKSQGSGYTF. DNA for the CDR3: TGTGCCAGCAGGGGCAAATCACAGGGGAGCGGCTACACCTTC.

The rearrangement joins TRBV19 to TRBJ1-4; possibly TRBD1 for D (6 bases). The germline V and J ends were trimmed by 0 bases and 7 bases, with 15 bases remaining between them. Germline CDR1 and CDR2: LNHDA and SQIVND (reference sequence). CDR3 length: 16 residues. In nucleotides, the CDR3 is TGTGCCAGTAGTATAGATCTGTTCAGGGGACGTGAAAAACTGTTTTTT. Translated, it gives CASSIDLFRGREKLFF.

The rearrangement links TRBV2 to TRBJ1-4; D is unclear. Germline loops: CDR1 SNHLY, CDR2 FYNNEI. The CDR3 extends over 15 amino acids. Deletions cut 2 bases from V and 8 bases from J, with 15 bases between. The CDR3 sequence: CASSERAPREEKLFF. CDR3 DNA sequence: TGTGCCAGCAGTGAAAGAGCTCCGCGTGAGGAAAAACTGTTTTTT.

The J gene is TRBJ2-3, the V gene TRBV7-9; 7 nucleotides align to TRBD2. Germline V CDR1 and CDR2: SEHNR, FQNEAQ (reference sequence). The CDR3 loop spans 14 amino acids. With V trimmed by 5 bases and J by 3 bases, 5 bases remained unmatched. The CDR3 reads CASSRIAGTDTQYF. The CDR3 bases are TGTGCCAGCAGCCGTATAGCGGGTACAGATACGCAGTATTTT.

The CDR3 bases are TGTGCCAGCAGCTTAGATGGCCCGGGGACTGAAGCTTTCTTT. It codes for CASSLDGPGTEAFF. The gene calls are TRBV11-2 and TRBJ1-1; D unclear. The CDR3 consists of 14 residues. Germline V gives CDR1 SGHAT, CDR2 FQNNGV. Trimming left V 0 bases short and J 5 bases short, with 10 bases between. The entire variable domain, with the rest obtained from reference TRBV11-2 and TRBJ1-1, is as follows: EAGVAQSPRYKIIEKRQSVAFWCNPISGHATLYWYQQILGQGPKLLIQFQNNGVVDDSQLPKDRFSAERLKGVDSTLKIQPAKLEDSAVYLCASSLDGPGTEAFFGQGTRLTVV.

The rearrangement links TRBV7-3 to TRBJ2-6; TRBD1 aligns across 10 bases. The CDR3 runs 18 residues. CDR1 is SGHTA and CDR2 is FQGTGA in the germline V gene. Trimming cost V 5 bases and J 0 bases; bases outside gene matches: 7. DNA for the CDR3: TGTGCCAGCAGCCTCGCGGGACAGGGGTTCTCTGGGGCCAACGTCCTGACTTTC. Residues: CASSLAGQGFSGANVLTF.